The subject of this entry is one T cell receptor (beta chain). This clone was found a few times. Which antigen it targets is not known. The record has no base qualities; no much larger clone is one base away. These data come from a study of shared clonotypes between healthy human individuals (dated by TCRdb to about 2020). Regarding the complete study: A couple of women and a few men aged 18 to 49 years were included in the cohort. To estimate repertoire size and how much clonotype sharing occurs between individuals, the study deeply sequenced the blood TCR repertoires of five healthy adults. To increase sequencing depth and limit assay-specific biases, different laboratories used diverse techniques to prepare libraries and sequence TCR repertoires. Leukapheresis yielded between about 0.9 and 9.5 billion PBMCs per donor.

For CDR1 and CDR2, the germline V gene lists SGHNT and YENEEA. The CDR3 has 16 amino acids, counting the end cysteine and phenylalanine. The CDR3 DNA has 48 bases and is translated from base 1. V loses 5 bases of germline sequence and J loses 6 bases, and the interval between the two ends is 23 bases. Using the deep immunoSEQ assay, TCR CDR3 regions were amplified from genomic DNA by multiplex PCR. For each cell subset, the extracted genomic DNA was distributed evenly across all wells of several immunoSEQ 96-well plates, and each plate served as one replicate. For unsorted PBMC, around 290 ng of genomic DNA, equivalent to 30,000 to 35,000 T cell genomes, went into each replicate PCR. Unsorted PBMC genomic DNA was sequenced across ten immunoSEQ deep assay plates. Purified libraries were quantified with a Qubit 3.0 fluorometer, sized on a Bioanalyzer 2100, and re-quantified with the KAPA Library Quantification kit. A separate single-read 150-cycle Illumina NextSeq 550 flow cell was used to sequence each immunoSEQ 96-well plate. Under the source paper's analysis protocol: The immunoSEQ output contained only junctional sequences without quality scores, so filtering could not match that applied to full-length reads. To assign V/J genes and CDR3, sequences were annotated using PyIR, a Python wrapper for IgBLAST v1.9, with IMGT germline references. Reads were filtered out if the reads had weak V/J assignments (E-value above 1e-6), no CDR3, stop codons, out-of-frame junctions, or ambiguous translated residues. V3J clonotypes were defined as sequences sharing an identical inferred V gene, J gene, and CDR3 amino acid sequence. Percentage overlap between repertoires was calculated by dividing the number of shared unique clonotypes by the size of the smaller repertoire. Repertoire richness was assessed with RTK rarefaction, the Chao1 estimator, and Recon v2.1 estimates of unobserved clonotypes. TCRdb provides this immuneACCESS table in a form limited to in-frame rearrangements. Some clones are lacking; in checked studies, under half of them reflect an unresolved V gene, and why the rest are absent is not known. Clonal size and the V and J genes are those of that table, whereas D and trimming came from the DNA. The sample table lists some 530,000 clones, about 85% of them with a count of one. The top ten hold 9.5% to 15% of the sample.

The full study reports these points: Only blood was sampled, and tissue TCR repertoires likely differ from those in blood. Pairwise subsampling led to the expectation that sequencing depth would affect the degree of clonotype sharing among donors. Because the study included a small number of donors, the genetic and exposure-history diversity represented was limited.

The donors were healthy, HIV-negative adults who had no recently reported acute infections or vaccinations. Every donor was a Caucasian adult living in Nashville, Tennessee, USA. For unsorted samples, approximately 89 million PBMCs were counted, and genomic DNA was extracted using the QIAamp DNA Blood Mini kit. After blood collection by leukapheresis, PBMCs were isolated using Ficoll-Histopaque density gradient centrifugation and then cryopreserved in the vapor phase of liquid nitrogen. Sequencing was performed on PBMCs. The source is a middle-aged woman in good health. Some clones in this sample may be carry-over from other donors' samples. The receptor chain draws on TRBV11-3 and TRBJ2-7; 5 matching bases give a weak D call of TRBD2. Read as DNA, the sequence is TGTGCCAGCAGCGCCAGCCCCGGACTCGTTGGTGGCGAGCAGTACTTC. Its amino acids are CASSASPGLVGGEQYF.